These T cell receptor beta chains were read from a single sample in a study of vaccination effects on CD4 cells after COVID-19. TCRdb's copy holds only in-frame clones and misses some; the assay was immunoSEQ multiplex PCR. The sample has tens of thousands of clones, 73% seen once; the top ten hold around 5%. No cognate antigen is known for these TCRs. Sequenced here: CD4+ T cells from PBMCs cultured with HIV peptides, sampled before COVID-19 vaccination. The origin of the receptors is a human donor who had a prior SARS-CoV-2 infection. CDR3s include the opening cysteine and the closing phenylalanine or tryptophan. Fields, in order: D gene, J gene, clone size, V gene, CDR3 protein, CDR3 DNA. The D gene is left open where the match is weak. The size of a clone is reported for some rows only, either as once, few or many, or as a class for expanded clones.

D: TRBD2; J: TRBJ2-5; size: .; V: TRBV5-1; CDR3: CASSYGGAGETQYF; DNA: TGCGCCAGCAGCTACGGGGGGGCGGGGGAGACCCAGTACTTC
D: .; J: TRBJ2-1; size: few; V: TRBV7-9; CDR3: CASSLEGSYNEQFF; DNA: TGTGCCAGCAGCTTAGAGGGCTCCTACAATGAGCAGTTCTTC
D: .; J: TRBJ1-1; size: few; V: TRBV6-5; CDR3: CASSISVLNTEAFF; DNA: TGTGCCAGCAGTATTAGCGTGTTGAACACTGAAGCTTTCTTT
D: TRBD1; J: TRBJ2-1; size: .; V: TRBV11-2; CDR3: CASRSTGTGRRYNEQFF; DNA: TGTGCCAGCAGGTCAACCGGGACAGGGAGGCGGTACAATGAGCAGTTCTTC
D: .; J: TRBJ2-1; size: .; V: TRBV21-1; CDR3: CASSKATPPAGEYNEQFF; DNA: TGTGCCAGCAGCAAAGCCACCCCGCCAGCGGGGGAGTACAATGAGCAGTTCTTC
D: TRBD2; J: TRBJ2-3; size: .; V: TRBV11-3; CDR3: CASSSRTSFTDTQYF; DNA: TGTGCCAGCAGCTCCCGGACTAGTTTCACAGATACGCAGTATTTT
D: TRBD2; J: TRBJ2-7; size: .; V: TRBV5-4; CDR3: CASSRGLAGSEQYF; DNA: TGTGCCAGCAGCCGGGGACTAGCGGGGAGCGAGCAGTACTTC
D: .; J: TRBJ1-1; size: .; V: TRBV11-3; CDR3: CASSPTWGRLMNTEAFF; DNA: TGTGCCAGCAGCCCCACCTGGGGACGGTTAATGAACACTGAAGCTTTCTTT
D: .; J: TRBJ2-7; size: .; V: TRBV5-4; CDR3: CASSLDPVPYEQYF; DNA: TGTGCCAGCAGCTTGGACCCAGTTCCCTACGAGCAGTACTTC
D: TRBD2; J: TRBJ2-3; size: .; V: TRBV9; CDR3: CASSVGLAGRGGTDTQYF; DNA: TGTGCCAGCAGCGTAGGACTAGCGGGAAGAGGAGGCACAGATACGCAGTATTTT
D: .; J: TRBJ1-1; size: .; V: TRBV11-2; CDR3: CASSLALGYNTEAFF; DNA: TGTGCCAGCAGCTTAGCTCTCGGGTACAACACTGAAGCTTTCTTT
D: TRBD1; J: TRBJ1-5; size: .; V: TRBV7-2; CDR3: CASSLSGQGARNQPQHF; DNA: TGTGCCAGCAGCTTATCGGGACAGGGGGCCCGCAATCAGCCCCAGCATTTT
D: .; J: TRBJ1-5; size: .; V: TRBV7-5; CDR3: CARSSDDPGQGHSRDQPQHF; DNA: TGTGCCAGAAGCTCCGACGACCCGGGACAGGGGCATAGCAGGGATCAGCCCCAGCATTTT
D: TRBD2; J: TRBJ2-5; size: few; V: TRBV25-1; CDR3: CASSRLGTSGGARETQYF; DNA: TGTGCCAGCAGTCGTCTGGGGACTAGCGGGGGGGCGCGGGAGACCCAGTACTTC
D: .; J: TRBJ1-2; size: .; V: TRBV30; CDR3: CACTLRRDTWAPNYGYTF; DNA: TGTGCCTGCACTCTCCGCCGGGACACCTGGGCCCCAAACTATGGCTACACCTTC
D: .; J: TRBJ1-1; size: .; V: TRBV6-5; CDR3: CASKGTYTEAFF; DNA: TGTGCCAGCAAAGGGACCTACACTGAAGCTTTCTTT
D: TRBD2; J: TRBJ2-7; size: .; V: TRBV2; CDR3: CASRKLAGRSYEQYF; DNA: TGTGCCAGCAGGAAACTAGCGGGCCGATCCTACGAGCAGTACTTC
D: .; J: TRBJ2-2; size: few; V: TRBV11-2; CDR3: CASSLDRHFGELFF; DNA: TGTGCCAGCAGCTTAGATCGACACTTCGGGGAGCTGTTTTTT
D: .; J: TRBJ2-7; size: once; V: TRBV6-1; CDR3: CASSEIYEQYF; DNA: TGTGCCAGCAGTGAAATCTACGAGCAGTACTTC
D: .; J: TRBJ2-1; size: .; V: TRBV11-1; CDR3: CASSLYQTANEQFF; DNA: TGTGCCAGCAGCTTGTACCAGACGGCCAATGAGCAGTTCTTC
D: .; J: TRBJ1-5; size: once; V: TRBV6-5; CDR3: CASSYSVDRPQHF; DNA: TGTGCCAGCAGTTACTCGGTAGACCGGCCCCAGCATTTT
D: .; J: TRBJ1-1; size: .; V: TRBV18; CDR3: CASSPQGKDTEAFF; DNA: TGTGCCAGCTCACCCCAGGGAAAGGACACTGAAGCTTTCTTT
D: .; J: TRBJ1-5; size: .; V: TRBV30; CDR3: CAWSMGGGNQPQHF; DNA: TGTGCCTGGAGTATGGGGGGGGGCAATCAGCCCCAGCATTTT
D: TRBD1; J: TRBJ2-2; size: .; V: TRBV2; CDR3: CASSEQTGYTGELFF; DNA: TGTGCCAGCAGCGAACAGACAGGGTACACCGGGGAGCTGTTTTTT
D: TRBD1; J: TRBJ2-7; size: .; V: TRBV15; CDR3: CATSRGPWDRTREQYF; DNA: TGTGCCACCAGCAGAGGACCCTGGGACAGGACGAGGGAGCAGTACTTC
D: TRBD1; J: TRBJ1-2; size: .; V: TRBV7-2; CDR3: CASRLTRGWDTF; DNA: TGTGCCAGCAGGCTTACCAGGGGGTGGGACACCTTC
D: .; J: TRBJ1-3; size: .; V: TRBV7-9; CDR3: CASSLGVNRYSGNTIYF; DNA: TGTGCCAGCAGCTTAGGGGTAAACAGATATTCTGGAAACACCATATATTTT
D: .; J: TRBJ1-4; size: .; V: TRBV5-1; CDR3: CASSLDVGGTNEKLFF; DNA: TGCGCCAGCAGCTTGGACGTCGGGGGTACTAATGAAAAACTGTTTTTT
D: .; J: TRBJ2-1; size: .; V: TRBV7-2; CDR3: CASSLRRGPLEQFF; DNA: TGTGCCAGCAGCTTAAGGAGAGGGCCACTCGAGCAGTTCTTC
D: .; J: TRBJ1-2; size: .; V: TRBV12-3/TRBV12-4; CDR3: CASSRSVGYGYTF; DNA: TGTGCCAGCAGTCGTAGCGTCGGCTATGGCTACACCTTC
D: TRBD1; J: TRBJ2-5; size: .; V: TRBV18; CDR3: CASSPVQGTGIGKTQYF; DNA: TGTGCCAGCTCACCAGTTCAAGGGACAGGAATTGGAAAGACCCAGTACTTC
D: .; J: TRBJ1-1; size: once; V: TRBV5-4; CDR3: CASSFGRANTEAFF; DNA: TGTGCCAGCAGCTTTGGGCGGGCGAACACTGAAGCTTTCTTT
D: .; J: TRBJ1-2; size: .; V: TRBV4-1; CDR3: CASSQEGFGYTF; DNA: TGCGCCAGCAGCCAAGAAGGCTTTGGCTACACCTTC
D: .; J: TRBJ1-2; size: .; V: TRBV19; CDR3: CASSPRPQGSRGYTF; DNA: TGTGCCAGTAGTCCAAGACCTCAGGGAAGTCGAGGCTACACCTTC
D: TRBD2; J: TRBJ2-7; size: .; V: TRBV2; CDR3: CASSEILAGRYEQYF; DNA: TGTGCCAGCAGTGAAATACTAGCGGGGCGGTACGAGCAGTACTTC
D: .; J: TRBJ2-3; size: .; V: TRBV18; CDR3: CASSPPGSPGDTQYF; DNA: TGTGCCAGCTCACCACCGGGAAGCCCTGGGGATACGCAGTATTTT
D: TRBD1; J: TRBJ1-5; size: .; V: TRBV5-6; CDR3: CASSSTKRGRGQPQHF; DNA: TGTGCCAGCAGCTCCACAAAAAGGGGGCGCGGTCAGCCCCAGCATTTT
D: TRBD2; J: TRBJ2-1; size: .; V: TRBV5-4; CDR3: CASSLELAGGQQFF; DNA: TGTGCCAGCAGCTTGGAGCTAGCGGGAGGGCAGCAGTTCTTC
D: .; J: TRBJ2-3; size: .; V: TRBV11-3; CDR3: CASSPIASPDTQYF; DNA: TGTGCCAGCAGCCCCATTGCTTCCCCAGATACGCAGTATTTT
D: .; J: TRBJ1-3; size: .; V: TRBV3-1/TRBV3-2; CDR3: CASTNNRGRGNTIYF; DNA: TGTGCCAGCACCAACAACCGGGGAAGGGGAAACACCATATATTTT
D: TRBD1; J: TRBJ1-4; size: .; V: TRBV6-5; CDR3: CASRTGTGFYEKLFF; DNA: TGTGCCAGCAGGACCGGGACAGGGTTTTACGAAAAACTGTTTTTT
D: .; J: TRBJ2-1; size: .; V: TRBV7-9; CDR3: CASSLRGPTNNNEQFF; DNA: TGTGCCAGCAGCCTAAGGGGACCGACTAATAACAATGAGCAGTTCTTC
D: TRBD1; J: TRBJ2-2; size: .; V: TRBV7-9; CDR3: CASSLGRQGNSKLFF; DNA: TGTGCCAGCAGCTTAGGCCGACAGGGGAATAGTAAGCTGTTTTTT
D: TRBD2; J: TRBJ2-5; size: .; V: TRBV10-3; CDR3: CAISEGRAGGQETQYF; DNA: TGTGCCATCAGTGAGGGGCGTGCGGGGGGTCAAGAGACCCAGTACTTC
D: .; J: TRBJ1-2; size: .; V: TRBV6-5; CDR3: CASSNIWGYTF; DNA: TGTGCCAGCAGTAACATTTGGGGCTACACCTTC
D: TRBD2; J: TRBJ2-1; size: .; V: TRBV27; CDR3: CASRVGGVSSYNEQFF; DNA: TGTGCCAGCAGGGTCGGGGGGGTGAGCTCCTACAATGAGCAGTTCTTC
D: TRBD1; J: TRBJ2-3; size: .; V: TRBV9; CDR3: CASSAEGTVGWIDTQYF; DNA: TGTGCCAGCAGCGCCGAGGGGACAGTCGGTTGGATAGATACGCAGTATTTT
D: .; J: TRBJ2-3; size: .; V: TRBV7-3; CDR3: CASSPRGSTDTQYF; DNA: TGTGCCAGCAGCCCCCGAGGAAGCACAGATACGCAGTATTTT
D: .; J: TRBJ2-7; size: .; V: TRBV20-1; CDR3: CSARGLYEQYF; DNA: TGCAGTGCTAGAGGGCTCTACGAGCAGTACTTC
D: .; J: TRBJ1-2; size: .; V: TRBV9; CDR3: CASSARDTSYGYTF; DNA: TGTGCCAGCAGCGCTCGGGACACATCGTATGGCTACACCTTC
D: .; J: TRBJ1-5; size: .; V: TRBV7-2; CDR3: CASSLASAGGQPQHF; DNA: TGTGCCAGCAGCTTAGCTTCAGCGGGCGGCCAGCCCCAGCATTTT
D: .; J: TRBJ2-2; size: .; V: TRBV6-5; CDR3: CASREGANTGELFF; DNA: TGTGCCAGCCGCGAGGGGGCGAACACCGGGGAGCTGTTTTTT
D: TRBD2; J: TRBJ2-3; size: .; V: TRBV3-1/TRBV3-2; CDR3: CASSYGLAGGPITDTQYF; DNA: TGTGCCAGCAGCTACGGACTAGCGGGGGGCCCAATCACAGATACGCAGTATTTT
D: .; J: TRBJ1-4; size: once; V: TRBV6-1; CDR3: CASSELTGAAEKLFF; DNA: TGTGCCAGCAGTGAATTGACAGGCGCCGCTGAGAAACTGTTTTTT